These 3 T cell receptor beta chains share one sample of origin, sequenced in a study of control samples from healthy donors and cancer patients. Assay: immunoSEQ multiplex PCR; the TCRdb copy retains only in-frame clones and omits some. The repertoire holds 100,000 to 150,000 clones, with roughly nine tenths as singletons. What was sequenced was blood. Receptors originate from a man aged 18-30 years in good health.

A few counts support this clone. The rearrangement links TRBV30 to TRBJ1-1, with TRBD1 identical over 8 bases. Germline trimming cut 0 bases from V and 7 bases from J; bases unmatched to any gene: 16. Germline V CDR1 and CDR2: GTSNPN, SVGIG (reference sequence). The CDR3 contains 17 residues. The CDR3 reads CAWSVRAGTGLIGEAFF. The CDR3 nucleotides read TGTGCCTGGAGTGTTAGGGCCGGGACAGGACTAATTGGTGAAGCTTTCTTT. The complete variable domain, with remaining parts taken from reference TRBV30 and TRBJ1-1, reads SQTIHQWPATLVQPVGSPLSLECTVEGTSNPNLYWYRQAAGRGLQLLFYSVGIGQISSEVPQNLSASRPQDRQFILSSKKLLLSDSGFYLCAWSVRAGTGLIGEAFFGQGTRLTVV.

The chain joins TRBV27 to TRBJ2-1; 10 nucleotides agree with TRBD2. The CDR3 is 15 amino acids. J gave up 6 bases and V 5 bases, and 7 bases lay outside the gene matches. Germline lookup yields CDR1 MNHEY and CDR2 SMNVEV (reference sequence). The CDR3: CASSIISGRVNEQFF. The CDR3, as DNA: TGTGCCAGCAGTATCATAAGCGGGAGGGTCAATGAGCAGTTCTTC.

This chain connects TRBV5-1 to TRBJ2-2; 7 bases are a match to TRBD1. The V gene end was trimmed by 5 bases and the J gene end by 6 bases; junction bases not matched to a gene: 10. Germline V CDR1 and CDR2: SGHRS, YFSETQ. CDR3 length equals 15 residues. CDR3 protein: CASRVRGMDAGELFF. DNA of the CDR3: TGCGCCAGCAGGGTCAGGGGGATGGACGCCGGGGAGCTGTTTTTT.